This T cell receptor (beta chain) was documented in a study of cytomegalovirus exposure and HLA in healthy donors. In the study overall: The same platform used for the roughly 650 first-cohort repertoires was also used for the 120 validation repertoires, as a later analysis reported.

These donors were members of the roughly 120-subject validation cohort, a group separate from the roughly 670-subject first cohort. Note on this clone: Antigen unknown.

Trimming removed 6 bases from V and 2 bases from J; junction bases left unmatched: 8. CDR1 is SNHLY, CDR2 FYNNEI, per germline. This CDR3 comprises 16 residues. Findings of the study overall: Rare TCR sequences predominated, though certain public TCRs were found in many donors.

Profiled with immunoSEQ multiplex PCR; TCRdb holds only in-frame clones, not every one. The sample comprises roughly 150,000 clones, approximately 90% of which are singletons, and approximately 0.7% rests with the top ten. The sequence was collected from a man younger than 35 in good health and CMV-seronegative. V gene TRBV2 combines with J gene TRBJ2-3; 10 bases line up with TRBD2. The sequencing input was PBMCs. DNA of the CDR3: TGTGCCAGCAGCCAACGACTAGCGGGCGTCACAGATACGCAGTATTTT. Protein product: CASSQRLAGVTDTQYF.